These 28 T cell receptor beta chains originate from one sample sequenced in a study of T cells expressing NK-cell markers. TCRdb reprocessed the 5' RACE reads and reports one entry per CDR3 protein, with no DNA. Found here are roughly 160,000 distinct CDR3 sequences; the top ten clones hold 20%. Sequenced sample: blood T cells: a sorted CD56 or NKG2C T cell subset, CD4+ or CD8+ T cells, or bulk PBMC T cells (not recorded which). Source of these receptors: a man aged 18-70 years in good health.

The chain has TRBV7-6 and TRBJ2-7. Germline-derived CDR1 and CDR2 are SGHVS and FNYEAQ. This CDR3 contains 13 residues. The CDR3 sequence is CASSGQDSYEQYF.

This sequence joins TRBV28 and TRBJ2-7. Germline lookup yields CDR1 MDHEN and CDR2 SYDVKM. This CDR3 region has 14 residues. The CDR3 loop reads CASGHRETHYEQYF. Combining the CDR3 with reference TRBV28 and TRBJ2-7 gives the whole variable domain DVKVTQSSRYLVKRTGEKVFLECVQDMDHENMFWYRQDPGLGLRLIYFSYDVKMKEKGDIPEGYSVSREKKERFSLILESASTNQTSMYLCASGHRETHYEQYFGPGTRLTVT.

The V and J genes are TRBV4-1 and TRBJ1-5; TCRdb's D call of TRBD1 is untestable without DNA. CDR1 is MGHRA, CDR2 YSYEKL, per germline. This CDR3 is 13 amino acids long. The chain's CDR3 is CASSQSGNQPQHF.

J is TRBJ2-1 and V is TRBV2; TCRdb outputs TRBD1, but without DNA this stays unchecked. This CDR3 region has 14 residues. Germline V gives CDR1 SNHLY, CDR2 FYNNEI. This CDR3 is CASSHPGELYEQFF.

This chain links TRBV15 with TRBJ2-7; the TRBD1 assignment by TCRdb is unverifiable without DNA. The V gene's germline CDR1 is LNHNV and CDR2 YYDKDF (reference sequence). The CDR3 is made up of 16 amino acids. The CDR3 region is CATSRDSGAYSYEQYF.

The V gene is TRBV25-1, the J gene TRBJ1-2; TCRdb outputs TRBD1, but without DNA this stays unchecked. CDR3 length: 13 residues. Germline loops: CDR1 MGHDK, CDR2 SYGVNS. CDR3 protein: CASSDRGINGYTF.

The chain is built from TRBV7-8 and TRBJ2-1; the D call from TCRdb, TRBD2, cannot be confirmed without DNA. This CDR3 spans 19 amino acids. Germline V gene data show CDR1 as SGHVS and CDR2 as FQNEAQ. CDR3 residues: CASSPSVAGAAGQYNEQFF.

The chain links TRBV20-1 to TRBJ2-2; the D call of TRBD1 rests on TCRdb alone, since no DNA is present to check it. CDR3 length: 16 amino acids. Germline CDR1 reads DFQATT; CDR2 reads SNEGSKA (reference sequence). CDR3 region: CSAATGGDISSGELFF.

The chain carries TRBV7-3 and TRBJ2-2. The germline gives CDR1 SGHTA, CDR2 FQGTGA. The CDR3 contains 16 residues. The CDR3 protein is CASSSTQIGNTGELFF.

The V and J genes are TRBV27 and TRBJ2-1; TCRdb reports TRBD2, a call that lacks DNA to check it against. Germline lookup yields CDR1 MNHEY and CDR2 SMNVEV (reference sequence). The CDR3 has 15 amino acids. CDR3 residues: CASSLTAGGPYEQFF.

The chain links TRBV27 to TRBJ2-7; the D call from TCRdb, TRBD1, cannot be confirmed without DNA. Germline V gives CDR1 MNHEY, CDR2 SMNVEV (reference sequence). The CDR3 length is 16 residues. This chain's CDR3 is CASSLGSGGPNYEQYF.

The rearrangement uses TRBV4-1 and TRBJ1-1. Per germline, CDR1 MGHRA and CDR2 YSYEKL. This CDR3 comprises 14 residues. This CDR3 reads CASSQGSLNTEAFF.

This chain connects TRBV12-3 or TRBV12-4 to TRBJ1-5; absent DNA, TCRdb's TRBD1 call cannot be checked. The CDR3 runs 16 residues. CDR3 amino acids: CARPGQGADGNQPQHF.

The V call is TRBV6-5, the J call TRBJ2-7. This CDR3 region has 16 residues. CDR1 is MNHEY and CDR2 is SVGAGI in the germline V gene. Here the CDR3 reads CASSYSGQLFNYEQYF.

This chain connects TRBV5-5 to TRBJ2-7; TCRdb's D call of TRBD2 is untestable without DNA. CDR3 length: 14 amino acids. CDR1 is SGHKS and CDR2 is YYEKEE in the germline V gene (reference sequence). CDR3 residues: CASSYASTRREQYF.

The chain has TRBV29-1 and TRBJ2-7; the D gene TCRdb calls, TRBD1, cannot be checked with no DNA. The germline gives CDR1 SQVTM, CDR2 ANQGSEA. The CDR3 is made up of 11 amino acids. CDR3 loop: CSVQGNYEQYF.

V usage is TRBV6-1 and J usage is TRBJ1-6; TCRdb's D call, TRBD1, is unchecked because there is no DNA. The germline V gene encodes CDR1 MNHNS and CDR2 SASEGT. The CDR3 runs to 15 residues. The CDR3 sequence is CASTNAGEGSSPLHF.

This chain connects TRBV7-9 to TRBJ2-2; without DNA, the TCRdb call of TRBD2 cannot be checked. Germline lookup yields CDR1 SEHNR and CDR2 FQNEAQ (reference sequence). The CDR3 sequence is 16 residues long. CDR3 loop: CASSLPGGAHTGELFF.

The chain employs TRBV13 and TRBJ2-5; the TRBD2 assignment by TCRdb is unverifiable without DNA. Per germline, CDR1 PRHDT and CDR2 FYEKMQ (reference sequence). The CDR3 is 16 residues long. The CDR3 is CASSFNSGVSKETQYF.

This chain joins TRBV7-9 and TRBJ1-1. Germline assignment: CDR1 SEHNR and CDR2 FQNEAQ (reference sequence). The CDR3 is 14 amino acids. The CDR3 sequence: CASSDRVVDTEAFF. Together with reference TRBV7-9 and TRBJ1-1, the CDR3 gives the full variable domain: DTGVSQNPRHKITKRGQNVTFRCDPISEHNRLYWYRQTLGQGPEFLTYFQNEAQLEKSRLLSDRFSAERPKGSFSTLEIQRTEQGDSAMYLCASSDRVVDTEAFFGQGTRLTVV.

V and J are TRBV28 and TRBJ1-1; TCRdb returns TRBD1, unconfirmable since there is no DNA. The CDR3 has 15 residues. CDR1 is MDHEN, CDR2 SYDVKM, per germline. CDR3 sequence reads: CASSLSSGLGTEAFF.

The chain links TRBV7-6 to TRBJ2-1. The CDR3 covers 14 residues. Looked up from germline, CDR1 is SGHVS and CDR2 is FNYEAQ. This chain's CDR3 is CASRSGPENNEQFF. Supplemented by reference TRBV7-6 and TRBJ2-1, the full variable domain reads GAGVSQSPRYKVTKRGQDVALRCDPISGHVSLYWYRQALGQGPEFLTYFNYEAQQDKSGLPNDRFSAERPEGSISTLTIQRTEQRDSAMYRCASRSGPENNEQFFGPGTRLTVL.

This chain links TRBV6-1 with TRBJ2-3; the TCRdb call, TRBD2, lacks DNA for checking. The length of the CDR3 is 15 residues. Germline CDR1 MNHNS, CDR2 SASEGT. The CDR3 sequence is CASSGLADRTDTQYF.

The chain has TRBV18 and TRBJ2-5; the TCRdb D gene call, TRBD2, has no DNA to confirm it. The CDR3 extends over 16 amino acids. CDR1 is KGHSH, CDR2 LQKENI, per germline. The CDR3 spells CASSPPPGGLQETQYF. Looking up the rest from reference TRBV18 and TRBJ2-5 gives the full variable domain: NAGVMQNPRHLVRRRGQEARLRCSPMKGHSHVYWYRQLPEEGLKFMVYLQKENIIDESGMPKERFSAEFPKEGPSILRIQQVVRGDSAAYFCASSPPPGGLQETQYFGPGTRLLVL.

J is TRBJ1-4 and V is TRBV7-9. Germline CDR1 and CDR2: SEHNR and FQNEAQ (reference sequence). This CDR3 has 11 amino acids. The CDR3 spells CASRQNEKLFF. The full variable domain, with the rest looked up from reference TRBV7-9 and TRBJ1-4, is DTGVSQNPRHKITKRGQNVTFRCDPISEHNRLYWYRQTLGQGPEFLTYFQNEAQLEKSRLLSDRFSAERPKGSFSTLEIQRTEQGDSAMYLCASRQNEKLFFGSGTQLSVL.

The chain has TRBV28 and TRBJ1-6; lacking DNA, the TRBD1 call made by TCRdb goes unchecked. The germline V gene has CDR1 MDHEN and CDR2 SYDVKM. This CDR3 has 17 amino acids. The chain's CDR3 is CASSGRLPGQGRSPLHF.

This sequence joins TRBV12-3 or TRBV12-4 and TRBJ2-4; TCRdb calls TRBD2, which cannot be checked without DNA. The CDR3 sequence is 12 residues long. The CDR3 region is CASSFGTNIQYF.

The V call is TRBV6-5, the J call TRBJ2-7; the TRBD1 assignment by TCRdb is unverifiable without DNA. The CDR3 runs to 13 residues. Germline CDR1 and CDR2: MNHEY and SVGAGI. This CDR3 is CASSSSPESEQYF.